These 27 T cell receptor beta chains share one sample of origin, sequenced in a study of early T cells in non-severe SARS-CoV-2 infection (dated by TCRdb to about 2021). Libraries were prepared through 5' RACE. The sequencer was a NextSeq 500. TCRdb reran the public reads through fastp at Q25 and MiXCR, keeping productive beta chains. Here each entry gathers all rows of one CDR3 protein and keeps the most common genes and DNA. This sample comprises about 26,000 distinct CDR3 sequences, just over 4% of them detected only once. Around 6.2% of the sample is taken by the ten largest. The sequenced sample consisted of whole blood. Every receptor here comes from an adult who was a healthcare worker with PCR-confirmed SARS-CoV-2 infection or an uninfected control (not recorded which).

V usage is TRBV2 and J usage is TRBJ1-1; no clear D. Germline lookup yields CDR1 SNHLY and CDR2 FYNNEI. With 2 bases removed from V and 0 bases from J, the gap between germline ends came to 4 bases. This CDR3 is 13 amino acids long. CDR3 DNA: TGTGCCAGCAGTGAACGGCTGAACACTGAAGCTTTCTTT. Its protein is CASSERLNTEAFF.

This clonotype showed up many times. The chain recombines TRBV7-9 with TRBJ2-2; tentative D call: TRBD2 (5 bases). V was cut by 5 bases and J by 6 bases, with 19 bases left in between. The CDR3 is 16 amino acids. Germline assignment: CDR1 SEHNR and CDR2 FQNEAQ (reference sequence). CDR3 sequence reads: CASSPRPPGMAGELFF. CDR3 DNA sequence: TGTGCCAGCAGCCCCCGGCCTCCGGGGATGGCCGGGGAGCTGTTTTTT.

The table lists this clonotype with a few counts. The genes are TRBV11-2 and TRBJ2-7; TRBD2 agrees at 8 bases. Trimming cost V 1 base and J 12 bases; bases outside gene matches: 8. The CDR3 extends over 13 amino acids. CDR1 and CDR2 (germline): SGHAT, FQNNGV. The CDR3 sequence: CASSLVGGSGRYF. In DNA, the CDR3 is TGTGCCAGCAGCTTAGTAGGGGGGAGCGGGAGGTACTTC.

This clonotype occurred many times. V and J are TRBV7-2 and TRBJ2-6, with unresolved D. Germline V gene sequence: CDR1 SGHTA, CDR2 FQGNSA. V lost 1 base to trimming and J lost 0 bases, with 13 bases between them. The CDR3 is made up of 18 amino acids. CDR3 DNA sequence: TGTGCCAGCAGCTTAGGACAAGCCCGGCGCTCTGGGGCCAACGTCCTGACTTTC. Translated, it gives CASSLGQARRSGANVLTF.

This clonotype was counted ten times or more. The rearrangement links TRBV11-2 to TRBJ1-2; D remains unclear. CDR1 is SGHAT and CDR2 is FQNNGV in the germline V gene. The germline V and J ends were trimmed by 4 bases and 8 bases, with 11 bases remaining between them. This CDR3 has 12 amino acids. Here the CDR3 DNA reads TGTGCCAGCAGCTCTGAAGTTATGGGCTACACCTTC. Its translation is CASSSEVMGYTF.

In its sample, this clonotype was seen a few times. CDR3 sequence (DNA): TGTGCCAGCAGTTACTCGAGACTAGCGAGTAGCTCCTACAATGAGCAGTTCTTC. Its translation is CASSYSRLASSSYNEQFF. The chain links TRBV6-2 or TRBV6-3 to TRBJ2-1, with 8 bases aligning to TRBD2. V trimming: 0 bases; J trimming: 0 bases; junction bases outside the gene matches: 7. CDR1 is MNHEY, CDR2 SVGEGT, per germline. This CDR3 is built from 18 residues.

The sample holds many counts of this clonotype. The chain couples TRBV19 to TRBJ2-2, with D possibly TRBD1 on 7 matching bases. Trimming took off 4 bases at V and 2 bases at J, with 11 bases between the two ends. Germline V gives CDR1 LNHDA, CDR2 SQIVND (reference sequence). The CDR3 sequence is 15 residues long. The DNA of the CDR3 is TGTGCCAGTAGTAGGGGGGACAGTAACACCGGGGAGCTGTTTTTT. This sequence encodes CASSRGDSNTGELFF. The full variable domain, completed using reference TRBV19 and TRBJ2-2, is DGGITQSPKYLFRKEGQNVTLSCEQNLNHDAMYWYRQDPGQGLRLIYYSQIVNDFQKGDIAEGYSVSREKKESFPLTVTSAQKNPTAFYLCASSRGDSNTGELFFGEGSRLTVL.

This clonotype was counted many times. This chain connects TRBV11-2 to TRBJ1-1; D is uncertain. Germline CDR1 SGHAT, CDR2 FQNNGV. The CDR3 is 16 residues long. Trimming shortened V by 3 bases and J by 5 bases, and 19 bases separated the two germline ends. The CDR3 nucleotides read TGTGCCAGCAGCTTCGGTAGGAGGTTAGATTGGACTGAAGCTTTCTTT. Encoded protein: CASSFGRRLDWTEAFF.

This clonotype has a count of ten or more. The rearrangement uses TRBV6-2 or TRBV6-3 and TRBJ2-5; 9 bases agree with TRBD1. V shed 5 bases and J 4 bases; nucleotides not matched to a gene: 8. CDR1 MNHEY and CDR2 SVGEGT come from the germline V gene. The CDR3 has 15 residues. For the CDR3, the DNA is TGTGCCAGCAGTAGCCGCCGGACAGGGGTAGAGACCCAGTACTTC. This codes for CASSSRRTGVETQYF.

This clonotype was detected ten times or more. Written as DNA, the CDR3 is TGTGCCAGCAGCTCGACAGGGACGGGGGAAAAACTGTTTTTT. This gives the protein CASSSTGTGEKLFF. The chain employs TRBV7-9 and TRBJ1-4; 7 positions agree with TRBD1. The V and J ends lost 4 bases and 8 bases, in that order; junction bases with no gene match: 7. The germline gives CDR1 SEHNR, CDR2 FQNEAQ (reference sequence). The CDR3 loop spans 14 amino acids.

V and J are TRBV15 and TRBJ1-5, with D unclear. V was pared by 0 bases and J by 0 bases, with 9 bases between. CDR1 and CDR2 from the germline V gene are LNHNV and YYDKDF (reference sequence). The CDR3 consists of 16 residues. CDR3 loop: CATSRDLTVSNQPQHF. In nucleotides, the CDR3 is TGTGCCACCAGCAGAGATCTCACAGTTAGCAATCAGCCCCAGCATTTT. Combining the CDR3 with reference TRBV15 and TRBJ1-5 gives the whole variable domain DAMVIQNPRYQVTQFGKPVTLSCSQTLNHNVMYWYQQKSSQAPKLLFHYYDKDFNNEADTPDNFQSRRPNTSFCFLDIRSPGLGDTAMYLCATSRDLTVSNQPQHFGDGTRLSIL.

The chain links TRBV12-3 or TRBV12-4 to TRBJ2-7; 11 bases match TRBD2. V lost 5 bases, J lost 7 bases, and 10 bases stayed unmatched. This CDR3 region has 15 residues. CDR3 residues: CASSLQLAGVREQYF. Here the CDR3 DNA reads TGTGCCAGCAGTCTCCAACTAGCGGGAGTACGGGAGCAGTACTTC.

This clonotype was found many times. This chain uses TRBV3-1 with TRBJ2-1; maybe TRBD1 (5 bases). The CDR3 consists of 15 residues. V lost 0 bases and J lost 4, with 10 bases in between. Per the germline V gene, CDR1 is LGHDT and CDR2 is YNNKEL (reference sequence). Written as DNA, the CDR3 is TGTGCCAGCAGCCAAGATCGCAGGGCGTACAATGAGCAGTTCTTC. Amino acids: CASSQDRRAYNEQFF.

This rearrangement joins TRBV6-5 to TRBJ2-1; D is perhaps TRBD1 (5 bases). The CDR3 has 17 amino acids. Trimming took 2 bases from V and 3 from J, leaving 17 bases between them. Germline V gene lookup returns CDR1 MNHEY and CDR2 SVGAGI. The CDR3 DNA is TGTGCCAGCAGTTACGCGCCTTACAGGTCGGGCTACAATGAGCAGTTCTTC. Its translation is CASSYAPYRSGYNEQFF.

In its sample, this clonotype was seen many times. The gene calls are TRBV7-9 and TRBJ2-5; D is unclear. CDR1 is SEHNR and CDR2 is FQNEAQ in the germline V gene (reference sequence). The CDR3 is 13 residues long. V shed 3 bases and J shed 5 bases, with 10 bases lying between them. CDR3 bases: TGTGCCAGCAGCTTCTCGGAAGGGGAGACCCAGTACTTC. This encodes CASSFSEGETQYF.

Many counts were recorded for this clonotype. The chain links TRBV19 to TRBJ2-1; D gene unclear. Trimming removed 3 bases from V and 1 base from J, with 10 bases in between. The CDR3 sequence is 15 residues long. Germline CDR1 and CDR2: LNHDA and SQIVND (reference sequence). CDR3 residues: CASSMGPASYNEQFF. CDR3 coding DNA: TGTGCCAGTAGTATGGGTCCAGCGTCCTACAATGAGCAGTTCTTC.

This clonotype showed up many times. The V and J genes are TRBV7-2 and TRBJ2-7, with TRBD1 matching over 10 bases. The germline gives CDR1 SGHTA, CDR2 FQGNSA. The CDR3 has 14 residues. The V gene end was trimmed by 5 bases and the J gene end by 5 bases; junction bases not matched to a gene: 6. The CDR3 reads CASSPGTGVHEQYF. In DNA form, the CDR3 reads TGTGCCAGCAGCCCCGGGACAGGGGTCCACGAGCAGTACTTC.

This rearrangement joins TRBV9 to TRBJ1-1; D remains unclear. This CDR3 comprises 16 residues. The germline V gene has CDR1 SGDLS and CDR2 YYNGEE. The V end was cut by 7 bases, the J end by 3 bases, with 22 bases between. CDR3 DNA: TGTGCCAGCTCACGAGAGGGCGTCGGATTCGACACTGAAGCTTTCTTT. As protein: CASSREGVGFDTEAFF.

This clonotype was seen ten or more times. The J gene is TRBJ2-3, the V gene TRBV5-4; TRBD2 aligns across 11 bases. The CDR3 runs to 17 residues. Unmatched junction bases numbered 10, after V lost 3 bases and J lost 4 bases. Germline V gene sequence: CDR1 SGHNT, CDR2 YYREEE (reference sequence). This CDR3 is CASSSHPTSGSADTQYF. CDR3 DNA sequence: TGTGCCAGCAGCTCGCACCCTACTAGCGGGAGTGCAGATACGCAGTATTTT.

V is TRBV29-1 and J is TRBJ2-7, with TRBD1 identical over 8 bases. Trimming took 4 bases from V and 6 from J; bases not matched to a gene: 5. Looked up from germline, CDR1 is SQVTM and CDR2 is ANQGSEA. The CDR3 runs 12 residues. The CDR3 DNA is TGCAGCGTTGGGCCAGGGGGCGGCGAGCAGTACTTC. It is translated as CSVGPGGGEQYF.

The V call is TRBV20-1, the J call TRBJ1-3, with D unresolved. CDR3 size: 13 residues. The V end was cut by 6 bases, the J end by 0 bases, with 9 bases between. Per germline, CDR1 DFQATT and CDR2 SNEGSKA (reference sequence). The CDR3 loop is CSAEEGSGNTIYF. CDR3 nucleotide sequence: TGCAGTGCCGAGGAGGGCTCTGGAAACACCATATATTTT.

This chain links TRBV5-4 with TRBJ1-4; possible D gene TRBD1, 6 bases. From germline, CDR1 is SGHNT and CDR2 YYREEE (reference sequence). The CDR3 consists of 15 residues. V was cut by 6 bases and J by 8 bases, with 20 bases left in between. This chain's CDR3 is CASNSGGAGREKLFF. For the CDR3, the DNA is TGTGCCAGCAATTCCGGGGGGGCAGGACGCGAAAAACTGTTTTTT. The full variable domain, in which reference TRBV5-4 and TRBJ1-4 provide the parts outside the CDR3, is ETGVTQSPTHLIKTRGQQVTLRCSSQSGHNTVSWYQQALGQGPQFIFQYYREEENGRGNFPPRFSGLQFPNYSSELNVNALELDDSALYLCASNSGGAGREKLFFGSGTQLSVL.

The table lists this clonotype with a few counts. The chain is built from TRBV5-1 and TRBJ2-7; 8 bases are shared with TRBD1. This CDR3 region has 13 residues. Germline loops: CDR1 SGHRS, CDR2 YFSETQ. Unmatched junction bases numbered 5, after V lost 6 bases and J lost 3 bases. CDR3 DNA: TGCGCCAGCACCATCGACAGGGGCTACGAGCAGTACTTC. As protein: CASTIDRGYEQYF.

This clonotype was found many times. This sequence joins TRBV7-2 and TRBJ2-7; 12 bases agree with TRBD2. The CDR3 covers 15 residues. The V gene end was trimmed by 5 bases and the J gene end by 5 bases; junction bases not matched to a gene: 7. Germline lookup yields CDR1 SGHTA and CDR2 FQGNSA. CDR3 protein: CASSVRLAGDHEQYF. The DNA of the CDR3 is TGTGCCAGCAGCGTAAGACTAGCGGGAGACCACGAGCAGTACTTC.

The V call is TRBV20-1, the J call TRBJ2-3, with D maybe TRBD2 (5 bases). Trimming left V 0 bases short and J 0 bases short, with 19 bases between. Looked up from germline, CDR1 is DFQATT and CDR2 is SNEGSKA (reference sequence). The CDR3 extends over 18 amino acids. In DNA form, the CDR3 reads TGCAGTGCTAGAGATCCCCGGGGATCGTCTCTTAGCACAGATACGCAGTATTTT. It is translated as CSARDPRGSSLSTDTQYF.

This clonotype was seen a few times. V usage is TRBV18 and J usage is TRBJ1-1; D is unresolved. The length of the CDR3 is 11 residues. CDR1 KGHSH and CDR2 LQKENI come from the germline V gene. V shed 5 bases and J shed 7 bases, with 8 bases lying between them. Here the CDR3 DNA reads TGTGCCAGCTCAATACGTGATGAAGCTTTCTTT. Translated: CASSIRDEAFF.

In its sample, this clonotype was seen many times. The V gene is TRBV19, the J gene TRBJ1-4; the D gene is possibly TRBD1 (5 bases). The CDR3 runs to 15 residues. In germline, CDR1 is LNHDA, CDR2 SQIVND (reference sequence). Trimming took off 3 bases at V and 3 bases at J, with 11 bases between the two ends. The CDR3 DNA reads TGTGCCAGTAGTATCGCCGACAGTCCTAATGAAAAACTGTTTTTT. Translated: CASSIADSPNEKLFF.